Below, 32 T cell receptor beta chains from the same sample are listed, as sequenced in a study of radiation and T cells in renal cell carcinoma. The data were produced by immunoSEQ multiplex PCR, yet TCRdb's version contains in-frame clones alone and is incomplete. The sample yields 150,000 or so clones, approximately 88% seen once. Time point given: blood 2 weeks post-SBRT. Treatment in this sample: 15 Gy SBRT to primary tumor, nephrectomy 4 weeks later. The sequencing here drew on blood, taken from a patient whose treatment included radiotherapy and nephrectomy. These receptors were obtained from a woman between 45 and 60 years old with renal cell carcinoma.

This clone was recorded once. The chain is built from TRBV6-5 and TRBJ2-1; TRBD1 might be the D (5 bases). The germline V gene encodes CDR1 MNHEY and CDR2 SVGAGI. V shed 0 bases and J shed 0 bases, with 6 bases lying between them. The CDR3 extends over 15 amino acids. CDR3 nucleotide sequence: TGTGCCAGCAGTTACTCTACAGGCTCCTACAATGAGCAGTTCTTC. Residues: CASSYSTGSYNEQFF.

The CDR3 sequence is CASSRTTGANVLTF. CDR3 bases: TGTGCCAGCAGTAGGACGACCGGGGCCAACGTCCTGACTTTC. The chain recombines TRBV25-1 with TRBJ2-6; D is uncertain. The V end lost 5 bases, the J end lost 4 bases, and 9 bases lay between the germline ends. Germline lookup yields CDR1 MGHDK and CDR2 SYGVNS. The CDR3 has 14 amino acids. The full variable domain, completed using reference TRBV25-1 and TRBJ2-6, is EADIYQTPRYLVIGTGKKITLECSQTMGHDKMYWYQQDPGMELHLIHYSYGVNSTEKGDLSSESTVSRIRTEHFPLTLESARPSHTSQYLCASSRTTGANVLTFGAGSRLTVL.

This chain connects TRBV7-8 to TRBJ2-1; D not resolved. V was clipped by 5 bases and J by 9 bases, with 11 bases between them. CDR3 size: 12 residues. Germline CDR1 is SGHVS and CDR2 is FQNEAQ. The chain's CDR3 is CASSTQVGEQFF. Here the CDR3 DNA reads TGTGCCAGCAGCACTCAGGTTGGTGAGCAGTTCTTC.

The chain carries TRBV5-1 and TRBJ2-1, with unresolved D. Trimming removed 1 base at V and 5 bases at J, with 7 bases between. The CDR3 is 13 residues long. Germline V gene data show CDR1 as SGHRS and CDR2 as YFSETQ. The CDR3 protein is CASSLLVDNEQFF. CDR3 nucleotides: TGCGCCAGCAGCTTGTTAGTCGACAATGAGCAGTTCTTC.

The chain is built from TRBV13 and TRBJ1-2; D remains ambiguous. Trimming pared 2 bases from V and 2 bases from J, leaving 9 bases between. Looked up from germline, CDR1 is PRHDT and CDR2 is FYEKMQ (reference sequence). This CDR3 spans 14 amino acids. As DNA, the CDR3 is TGTGCCAGCAGCTTAAACGGAGGAAACTATGGCTACACCTTC. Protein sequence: CASSLNGGNYGYTF.

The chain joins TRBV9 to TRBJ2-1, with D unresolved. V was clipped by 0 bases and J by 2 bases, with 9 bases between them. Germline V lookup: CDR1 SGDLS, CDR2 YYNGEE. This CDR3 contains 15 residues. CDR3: CASSVGGRPYNEQFF. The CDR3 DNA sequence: TGTGCCAGCAGCGTAGGGGGTAGGCCCTACAATGAGCAGTTCTTC.

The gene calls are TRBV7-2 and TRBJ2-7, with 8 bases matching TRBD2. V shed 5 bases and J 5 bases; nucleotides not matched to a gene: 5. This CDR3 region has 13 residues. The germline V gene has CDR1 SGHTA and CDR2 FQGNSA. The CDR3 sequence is CASSTRTSNEQYF. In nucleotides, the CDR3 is TGTGCCAGCAGCACCCGGACTAGCAACGAGCAGTACTTC.

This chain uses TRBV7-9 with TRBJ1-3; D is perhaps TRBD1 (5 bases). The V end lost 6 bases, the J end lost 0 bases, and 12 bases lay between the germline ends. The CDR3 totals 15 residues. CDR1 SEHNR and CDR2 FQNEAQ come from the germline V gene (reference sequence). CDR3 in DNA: TGTGCCAGCAGTAGGGACGGCGGCTCTGGAAACACCATATATTTT. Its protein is CASSRDGGSGNTIYF.

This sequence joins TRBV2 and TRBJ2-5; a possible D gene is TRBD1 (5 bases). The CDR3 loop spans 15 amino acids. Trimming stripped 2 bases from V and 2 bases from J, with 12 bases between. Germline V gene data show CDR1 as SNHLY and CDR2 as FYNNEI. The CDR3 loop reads CASSELMQGQETQYF. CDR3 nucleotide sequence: TGTGCCAGCAGTGAACTTATGCAGGGACAAGAGACCCAGTACTTC.

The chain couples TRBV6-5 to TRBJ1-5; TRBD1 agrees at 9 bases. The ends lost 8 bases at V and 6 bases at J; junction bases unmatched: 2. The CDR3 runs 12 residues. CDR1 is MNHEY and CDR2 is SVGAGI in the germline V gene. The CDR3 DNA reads TGTGCCAGCGGGACAGGGACTCAGCCCCAGCATTTT. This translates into CASGTGTQPQHF.

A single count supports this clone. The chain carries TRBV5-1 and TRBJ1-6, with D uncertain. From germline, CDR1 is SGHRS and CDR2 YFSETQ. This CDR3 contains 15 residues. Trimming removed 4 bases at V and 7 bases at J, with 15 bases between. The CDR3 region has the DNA TGCGCCAGCAGCCTCTCCTCGGGGAGAAATTCACCCCTCCACTTT. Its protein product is CASSLSSGRNSPLHF.

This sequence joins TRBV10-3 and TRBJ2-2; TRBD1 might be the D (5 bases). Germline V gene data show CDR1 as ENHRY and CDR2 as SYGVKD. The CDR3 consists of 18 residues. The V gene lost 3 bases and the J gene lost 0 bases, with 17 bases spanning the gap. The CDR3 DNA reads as TGTGCCATCAGTGATCAGGGCCCCGAACATACGAACACCGGGGAGCTGTTTTTT. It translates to CAISDQGPEHTNTGELFF.

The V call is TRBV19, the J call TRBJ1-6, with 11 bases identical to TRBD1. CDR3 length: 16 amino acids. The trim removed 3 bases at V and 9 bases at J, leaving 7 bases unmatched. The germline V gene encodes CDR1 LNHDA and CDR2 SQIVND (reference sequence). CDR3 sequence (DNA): TGTGCCAGTAGTATCGGGCAGGGGACAGGGGGTTCACCCCTCCACTTT. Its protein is CASSIGQGTGGSPLHF.

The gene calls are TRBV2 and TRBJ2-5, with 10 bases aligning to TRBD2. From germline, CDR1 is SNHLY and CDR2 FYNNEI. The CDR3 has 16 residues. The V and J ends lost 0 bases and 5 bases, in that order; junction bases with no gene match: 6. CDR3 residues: CASSEAEAGGVETQYF. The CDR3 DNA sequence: TGTGCCAGCAGTGAAGCAGAAGCGGGGGGGGTGGAGACCCAGTACTTC.

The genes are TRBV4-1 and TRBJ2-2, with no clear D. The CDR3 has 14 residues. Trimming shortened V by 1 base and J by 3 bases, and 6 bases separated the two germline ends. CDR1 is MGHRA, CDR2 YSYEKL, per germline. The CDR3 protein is CASSQGLYTGELFF. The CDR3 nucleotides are TGCGCCAGCAGCCAAGGACTTTACACCGGGGAGCTGTTTTTT.

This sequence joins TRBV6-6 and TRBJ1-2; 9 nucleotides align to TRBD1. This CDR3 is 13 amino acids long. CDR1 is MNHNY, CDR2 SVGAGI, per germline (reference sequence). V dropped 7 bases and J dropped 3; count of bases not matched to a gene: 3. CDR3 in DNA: TGTGCCAGCACCCGGACAGGGGACTATGGCTACACCTTC. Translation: CASTRTGDYGYTF.

This CDR3 is CASNTQGGDTQYF. For the CDR3, the DNA is TGCGCCAGCAACACACAGGGGGGAGATACGCAGTATTTT. The chain joins TRBV10-1 to TRBJ2-3; TRBD1 matches at 8 bases. V dropped 7 bases and J dropped 5; count of bases not matched to a gene: 5. Looked up from germline, CDR1 is WNHNN and CDR2 is SYGVQD (reference sequence). The CDR3 spans 13 residues.

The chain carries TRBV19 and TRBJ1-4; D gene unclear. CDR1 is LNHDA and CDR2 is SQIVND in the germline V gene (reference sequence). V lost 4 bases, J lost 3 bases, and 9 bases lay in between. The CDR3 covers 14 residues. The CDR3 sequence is CASSNPGSNEKLFF. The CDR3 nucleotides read TGTGCCAGTAGTAACCCGGGGTCTAATGAAAAACTGTTTTTT.

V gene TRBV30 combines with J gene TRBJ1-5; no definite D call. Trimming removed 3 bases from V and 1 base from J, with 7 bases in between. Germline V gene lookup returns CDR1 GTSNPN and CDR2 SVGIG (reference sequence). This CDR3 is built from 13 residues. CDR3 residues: CAWSKESNQPQHF. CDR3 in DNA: TGTGCCTGGAGCAAGGAGAGCAATCAGCCCCAGCATTTT.

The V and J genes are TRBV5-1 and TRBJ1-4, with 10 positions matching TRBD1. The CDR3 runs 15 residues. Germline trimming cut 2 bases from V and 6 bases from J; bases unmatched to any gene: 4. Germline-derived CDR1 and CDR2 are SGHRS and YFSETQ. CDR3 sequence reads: CASSLAGQGDEKLFF. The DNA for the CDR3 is TGCGCCAGCAGCTTAGCAGGACAGGGGGATGAAAAACTGTTTTTT.

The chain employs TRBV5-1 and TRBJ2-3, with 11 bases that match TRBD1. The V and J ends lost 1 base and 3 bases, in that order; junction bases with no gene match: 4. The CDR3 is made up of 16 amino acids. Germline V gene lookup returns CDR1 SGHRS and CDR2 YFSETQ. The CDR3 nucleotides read TGCGCCAGCAGCTTGCAGGGACAGGGGGTGACAGATACGCAGTATTTT. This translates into CASSLQGQGVTDTQYF.

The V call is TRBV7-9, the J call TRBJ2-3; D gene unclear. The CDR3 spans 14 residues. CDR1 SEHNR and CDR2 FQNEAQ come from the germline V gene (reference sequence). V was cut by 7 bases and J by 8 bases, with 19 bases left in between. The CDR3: CASTSGVRDGTQYF. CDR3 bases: TGTGCCAGCACTTCAGGAGTTAGGGATGGTACGCAGTATTTT. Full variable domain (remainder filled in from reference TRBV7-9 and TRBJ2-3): DTGVSQNPRHKITKRGQNVTFRCDPISEHNRLYWYRQTLGQGPEFLTYFQNEAQLEKSRLLSDRFSAERPKGSFSTLEIQRTEQGDSAMYLCASTSGVRDGTQYFGPGTRLTVL.

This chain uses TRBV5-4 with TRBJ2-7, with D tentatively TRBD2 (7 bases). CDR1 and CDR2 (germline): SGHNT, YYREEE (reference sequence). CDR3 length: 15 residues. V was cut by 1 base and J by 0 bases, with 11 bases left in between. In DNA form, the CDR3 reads TGTGCCAGCAGCTTGAGGGGGGGTAGCTCCTACGAGCAGTACTTC. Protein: CASSLRGGSSYEQYF.

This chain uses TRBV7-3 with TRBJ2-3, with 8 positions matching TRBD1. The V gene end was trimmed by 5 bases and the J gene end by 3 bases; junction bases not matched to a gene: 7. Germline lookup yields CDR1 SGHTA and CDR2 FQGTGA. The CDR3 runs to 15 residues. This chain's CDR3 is CASSRDRRGTDTQYF. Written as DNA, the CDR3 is TGTGCCAGCAGCCGGGACAGGAGGGGAACAGATACGCAGTATTTT.

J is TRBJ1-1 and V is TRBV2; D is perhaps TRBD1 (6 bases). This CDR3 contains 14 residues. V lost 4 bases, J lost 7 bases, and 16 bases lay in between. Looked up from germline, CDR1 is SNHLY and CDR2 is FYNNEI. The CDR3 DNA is TGTGCCAGCAGTGTAGAGGGGACAACGAGTGAAGCTTTCTTT. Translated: CASSVEGTTSEAFF.

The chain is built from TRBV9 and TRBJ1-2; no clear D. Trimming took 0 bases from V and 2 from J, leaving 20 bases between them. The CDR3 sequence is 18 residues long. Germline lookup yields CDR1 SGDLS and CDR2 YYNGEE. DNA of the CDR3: TGTGCCAGCAGCGTAGTAACCAGGCCATCCTCCAGGAACTATGGCTACACCTTC. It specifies CASSVVTRPSSRNYGYTF.

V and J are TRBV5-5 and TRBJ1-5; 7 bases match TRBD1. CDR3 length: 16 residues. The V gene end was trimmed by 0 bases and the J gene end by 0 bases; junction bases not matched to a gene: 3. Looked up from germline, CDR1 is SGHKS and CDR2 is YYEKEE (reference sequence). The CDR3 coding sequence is TGTGCCAGCAGCTTGGTCCAGGGGGGTAGCAATCAGCCCCAGCATTTT. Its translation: CASSLVQGGSNQPQHF.

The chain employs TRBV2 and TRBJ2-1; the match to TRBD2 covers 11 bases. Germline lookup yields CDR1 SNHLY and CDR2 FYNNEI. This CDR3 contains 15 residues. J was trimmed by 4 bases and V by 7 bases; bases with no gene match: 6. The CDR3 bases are TGTGCCAGCATCCCGACTAGCGGGGAGTACAATGAGCAGTTCTTC. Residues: CASIPTSGEYNEQFF.

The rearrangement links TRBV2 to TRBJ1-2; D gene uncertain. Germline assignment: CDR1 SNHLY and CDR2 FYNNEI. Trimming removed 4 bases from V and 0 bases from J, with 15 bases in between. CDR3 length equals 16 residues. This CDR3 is CASSVIMLGTNYGYTF. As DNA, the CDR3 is TGTGCCAGCAGTGTTATAATGTTAGGGACTAACTATGGCTACACCTTC. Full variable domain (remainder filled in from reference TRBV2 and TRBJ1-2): EPEVTQTPSHQVTQMGQEVILRCVPISNHLYFYWYRQILGQKVEFLVSFYNNEISEKSEIFDDQFSVERPDGSNFTLKIRSTKLEDSAMYFCASSVIMLGTNYGYTFGSGTRLTVV.

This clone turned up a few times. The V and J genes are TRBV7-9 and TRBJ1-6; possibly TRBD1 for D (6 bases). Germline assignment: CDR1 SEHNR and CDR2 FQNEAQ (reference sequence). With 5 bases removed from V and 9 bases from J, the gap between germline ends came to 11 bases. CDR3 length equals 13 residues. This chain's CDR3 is CASSPGQFSPLHF. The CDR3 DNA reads TGTGCCAGCAGCCCGGGACAATTTTCACCCCTCCACTTT.

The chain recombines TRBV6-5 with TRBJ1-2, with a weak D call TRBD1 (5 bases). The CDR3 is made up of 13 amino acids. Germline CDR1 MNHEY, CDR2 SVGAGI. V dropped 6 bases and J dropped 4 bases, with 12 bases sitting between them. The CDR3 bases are TGTGCCAGCAGAAAAAGGGGCGTCTATGGCTACACCTTC. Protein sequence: CASRKRGVYGYTF.

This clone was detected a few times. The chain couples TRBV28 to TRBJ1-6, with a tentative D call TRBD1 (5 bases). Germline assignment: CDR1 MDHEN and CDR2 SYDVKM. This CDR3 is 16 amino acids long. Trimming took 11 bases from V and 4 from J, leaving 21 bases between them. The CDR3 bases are TGTGCCTCCCGGACGGCCTATGGGGGTTATAATTCACCCCTCCACTTT. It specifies CASRTAYGGYNSPLHF.